The next 16 T cell receptor beta chains were all read from a single sample in a study of blood T cells in healthy people across ages. PCR was performed a second time for roughly 7 to 11 cycles using a sample-barcoded 5' primer and a J-beta primer mix. From the 5' RACE reads, TCRdb called clonotypes with MiXCR, one entry per CDR3 protein. The sample yields around 1,600,000 distinct CDR3 sequences, roughly 43% seen once. The sample was blood. These receptors were taken from a woman in her late teens or twenties in good health.

The chain combines TRBV20-1 with TRBJ2-1; 11 bases map to TRBD2. The CDR3 extends over 16 amino acids. Unmatched junction bases numbered 18, after V lost 7 bases and J lost 10 bases. CDR1 and CDR2 (germline): DFQATT, SNEGSKA (reference sequence). The CDR3 nucleotides read TGCAGTGTCATAATCCCTAGCGGGGGGAACCGCGAAGAGCAGTTCTTC. Amino acid sequence: CSVIIPSGGNREEQFF.

In its sample, this clonotype was seen many times. The J gene is TRBJ1-1, the V gene TRBV20-1; 7 positions match TRBD1. Germline CDR1 DFQATT, CDR2 SNEGSKA (reference sequence). The CDR3 runs to 12 residues. J gave up 7 bases and V 4 bases, and 6 bases lay outside the gene matches. The CDR3 loop is CSATKGADEAFF. In nucleotides, the CDR3 is TGCAGTGCTACAAAGGGGGCCGATGAAGCTTTCTTT.

Of note for this clonotype: An end of the junction differs from the germline gene, which may be a read error. The V and J genes are TRBV7-7 and TRBJ2-1, with 8 bases matching TRBD2. The CDR3 consists of 15 residues. Germline V gene sequence: CDR1 SSHAT, CDR2 FNYEAQ (reference sequence). CDR3 coding DNA: TGTGCTAGCAGCGCAGATAGCGGGGCCAACAATGAGCAGTTCTTC. Its translation is CASSADSGANNEQFF.

This chain uses TRBV28 with TRBJ1-1; TRBD1 agrees at 7 bases. Per germline, CDR1 MDHEN and CDR2 SYDVKM. The CDR3 is 14 residues long. Unmatched junction bases numbered 8, after V lost 5 bases and J lost 5 bases. As DNA, the CDR3 is TGTGCCAGCAGTCCCGGGACAGTCTATACTGAAGCTTTCTTT. Its translation: CASSPGTVYTEAFF.

This clonotype was counted once. The chain is built from TRBV7-2 and TRBJ2-1; D gene ambiguous. The J call may be faulty, since TRBJ2-7 better matches the DNA end. CDR1 and CDR2 from the germline V gene are SGHTA and FQGNSA. The CDR3 has 15 residues. The CDR3 loop reads CASSFAVSSYNEQYF. CDR3 DNA: TGTGCCAGCAGCTTCGCGGTGAGCTCCTACAATGAGCAGTACTTC.

This clonotype was seen only a few times. The V and J genes are TRBV12-3 or TRBV12-4 and TRBJ2-3; D gene uncertain. CDR3 length: 13 amino acids. Between the trimmed V and J ends, which lost 3 bases and 9 bases, there was a span of 13 bases. CDR3 protein: CASSFSPMRTQYF. The CDR3 DNA is TGTGCCAGCAGTTTTTCCCCTATGAGGACGCAGTATTTT.

The chain carries TRBV12-3 or TRBV12-4 and TRBJ2-4; 10 bases agree with TRBD1. The J call is in doubt because the DNA end fits TRBJ2-7 better. The CDR3 loop spans 14 amino acids. The CDR3 protein is CASSSGQGNHEQYF. CDR3 nucleotides: TGTGCCAGCAGTTCGGGACAGGGGAACCACGAGCAGTACTTC.

The DNA of the CDR3 is TGTGCCAGCAGCGGGGACAGCGTGATCCAAAAGACTAACTATGGCTACACCTTC. It specifies CASSGDSVIQKTNYGYTF. V and J are TRBV14 and TRBJ1-2, with 7 bases identical to TRBD1. With 5 bases clipped from V and 0 bases from J, the junction kept 15 bases outside the gene matches. The germline V gene has CDR1 SGHDN and CDR2 FVKESK. The CDR3 consists of 18 residues.

This clonotype has a handful of counts. The genes are TRBV7-8 and TRBJ2-7, with 11 bases identical to TRBD2. Unmatched junction bases numbered 8, after V lost 1 base and J lost 0 bases. This CDR3 region has 18 residues. From germline, CDR1 is SGHVS and CDR2 FQNEAQ. The CDR3 reads CASSLGQLAGANSYEQYF. As DNA, the CDR3 is TGTGCCAGCAGCTTAGGCCAACTAGCGGGGGCAAACTCCTACGAGCAGTACTTC.

This clonotype was counted a single time. At one boundary the junction diverges from the germline segment, which might be a read error. The chain links TRBV6-6 to TRBJ2-3, with 8 bases aligning to TRBD2. Per germline, CDR1 MNHNY and CDR2 SVGAGI (reference sequence). The CDR3 totals 16 residues. The CDR3 DNA sequence: TGTGCCGGCAGGCTTATAGCGGGGCCTCTCACAGATACGCAGTATTTT. Its translation: CAGRLIAGPLTDTQYF.

The V call is TRBV4-1, the J call TRBJ2-4; 9 bases map to TRBD1. The J call may be incorrect, as the DNA end agrees better with TRBJ2-7. The CDR3 loop spans 16 amino acids. Germline CDR1 and CDR2: MGHRA and YSYEKL. CDR3 nucleotide sequence: TGCGCCAGCAGCATCCTCTCAACAGGGGGCACCTACGAGCAGTACTTC. The encoded protein is CASSILSTGGTYEQYF.

The rearrangement uses TRBV7-9 and TRBJ2-5; D remains ambiguous. This CDR3 is 11 amino acids long. Germline assignment: CDR1 SEHNR and CDR2 FQNEAQ (reference sequence). V was clipped by 4 bases and J by 6 bases, with 6 bases between them. CDR3 residues: CASSWRQTQYF. For the CDR3, the DNA is TGTGCCAGCAGCTGGCGGCAGACCCAGTACTTC.

The chain joins TRBV29-1 to TRBJ1-1; 7 nucleotides match TRBD1. V shed 6 bases and J 1 base; nucleotides not matched to a gene: 11. CDR3 length equals 15 residues. Germline V gene sequence: CDR1 SQVTM, CDR2 ANQGSEA. Here the CDR3 DNA reads TGCAGCGTGCACCGACAGGGATCCCGGAACACTGAAGCTTTCTTT. As protein: CSVHRQGSRNTEAFF.

The chain employs TRBV2 and TRBJ1-5; tentatively, D is TRBD1 (6 bases). The germline V gene encodes CDR1 SNHLY and CDR2 FYNNEI. Trimming removed 2 bases from V and 7 bases from J, with 9 bases in between. This CDR3 comprises 13 residues. CDR3 coding DNA: TGTGCCAGCAGTGAATTACAGGGCCAGCCCCAGCATTTT. This gives the protein CASSELQGQPQHF.

A single count supports this clonotype. The J gene is TRBJ1-2, the V gene TRBV7-2; D uncertain. Trimming took off 1 base at V and 2 bases at J, with 11 bases between the two ends. CDR1 SGHTA and CDR2 FQGNSA come from the germline V gene. This CDR3 is built from 15 residues. The CDR3 region is CASSLEVRPNYGYTF. As DNA, the CDR3 is TGTGCCAGCAGCTTAGAGGTCAGACCGAACTATGGCTACACCTTC. Together with reference TRBV7-2 and TRBJ1-2, the CDR3 gives the full variable domain: GAGVSQSPSNKVTEKGKDVELRCDPISGHTALYWYRQSLGQGLEFLIYFQGNSAPDKSGLPSDRFSAERTGGSVSTLTIQRTQQEDSAVYLCASSLEVRPNYGYTFGSGTRLTVV.

This clonotype has just a few counts. V gene TRBV7-2 combines with J gene TRBJ1-1; D unresolved. Trimming shortened V by 5 bases and J by 8 bases, and 12 bases separated the two germline ends. The length of the CDR3 is 12 residues. CDR1 and CDR2 from the germline V gene are SGHTA and FQGNSA. The CDR3 DNA reads as TGTGCCAGCAGCGCCATCCATCCCGAAGCTTTCTTT. It specifies CASSAIHPEAFF.